This TCR beta chain was found in a study of human T cells and chemical hapten exposure. Study-wide results and limits: The formation of large CDR3 similarity clusters by expanded TCRs significantly exceeded that of controls.

The CDR3 length is 13 residues. V dropped 1 base and J dropped 8 bases, with 11 bases sitting between them. From germline, CDR1 is SGHAT and CDR2 FQNNGV. TCRdb fed the RACE reads into MiXCR, producing one record per CDR3 protein. The profile covers roughly 120,000 distinct CDR3 sequences, with less than 10% appearing a single time and about 3% taken by the ten largest. On this clonotype: Its antigen remains unknown.

Time point here: patch test 2, 6 weeks after DPC sensitization. Stated treatment: therapeutic diphenylcyclopropenone sensitization with weekly scalp DPC. Each patch-test visit's blood sample preceded patch application. J is TRBJ1-1 and V is TRBV11-2; D is undetermined. The sequence came from a middle-aged woman with alopecia areata. Some clones in this sample may be carry-over from other donors' samples. Sequencing was performed on whole blood, taken in connection with sensitization to the hapten diphenylcyclopropenone (DPC). The CDR3 sequence: CASSLVVTAEAFF. The CDR3 nucleotides are TGTGCCAGCAGCTTAGTCGTCACAGCAGAAGCTTTCTTT.